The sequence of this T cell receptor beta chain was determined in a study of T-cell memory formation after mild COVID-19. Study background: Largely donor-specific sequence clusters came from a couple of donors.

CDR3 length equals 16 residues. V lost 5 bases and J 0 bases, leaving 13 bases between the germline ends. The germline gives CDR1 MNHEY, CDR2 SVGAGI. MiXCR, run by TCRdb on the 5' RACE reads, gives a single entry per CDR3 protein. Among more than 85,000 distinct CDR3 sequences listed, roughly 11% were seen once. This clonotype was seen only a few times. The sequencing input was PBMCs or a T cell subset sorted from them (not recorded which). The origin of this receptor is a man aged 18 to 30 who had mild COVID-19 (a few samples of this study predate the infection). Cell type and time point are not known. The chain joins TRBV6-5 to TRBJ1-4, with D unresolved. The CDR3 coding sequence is TGTGCCAGCAGTCCGAACACAGCATCAACTAATGAAAAACTGTTTTTT. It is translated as CASSPNTASTNEKLFF.